The clone carrying this T cell receptor (beta chain) was observed a handful of times. Germline V gene sequence: CDR1 SGHRS, CDR2 YFSETQ. Trimming removed 0 bases from V and 6 bases from J; junction bases left unmatched: 4. The CDR3 contains 14 residues. These data are taken from a study of blood T cell repertoires in COVID-19. Study as a whole: T cells, B-cell-depleted T cells, or PBMCs supplied cDNA or gDNA.

Here immunoSEQ multiplex PCR was the method, and the copy in TCRdb shows in-frame clones only, minus some. This sample has 240,000 or so clones; 75% to 90% occur once, and the top ten carry approximately 9%. This sequence joins TRBV5-1 and TRBJ2-3, with 7 nucleotides matching TRBD1. The receptor's source is a man between 35 and 55 years old who had recovered from COVID-19. Source material: PBMCs or T cells enriched from blood (not recorded which). The CDR3: CASSLGQGQDTQYF. CDR3 in DNA: TGCGCCAGCAGCTTGGGACAGGGTCAGGATACGCAGTATTTT.